This T cell receptor (beta chain) appears in the sequencing data of a study of CXCR3-negative and CXCR3-positive naive CD8 T cells. UMI-tagged TRB cDNA libraries were built via 5' RACE. TCRdb reanalyzed the 5' RACE reads and collapses them to one entry per CDR3 protein, without DNA. The repertoire table contains some 4,900 distinct CDR3 sequences. The CDR3 is 12 amino acids. Germline CDR1 SQVTM, CDR2 ANQGSEA. Every individual CD8+ T cell subset underwent sorting in triplicate at more than 250,000 cells apiece. Material: naive CXCR3- CD8+ T cells from blood. Subset reported: CD45RO-CCR7+CD27+CD95- naive CD8+ T cells lacking CXCR3 (TNR3-). The genes are TRBV29-1 and TRBJ2-5. This clonotype was sampled from a human donor in good health. Some clones in this sample may be carry-over from other donors' samples. CDR3 loop: CSAINLRETQYF.